The clone carrying this T cell receptor (beta chain) was counted once. The data are from a study of blood T cell repertoires in COVID-19. Study at large: The origin of the acute and convalescent COVID-19 samples was the United States, Italy and Spain. From T cells, B-cell-depleted T cells, or PBMCs came the material, which was cDNA or gDNA.

The V gene's germline CDR1 is MNHEY and CDR2 SMNVEV (reference sequence). The CDR3 has 16 residues. V shed 2 bases and J shed 4 bases, with 15 bases lying between them. Assay used: immunoSEQ multiplex PCR; TCRdb lists only in-frame clones, some missing. The table records tens of thousands of clones, approximately 82% of them present only once. The sequencing sample was made of peripheral blood. The TCR sequence derives from a woman of 80 years or more with acute or convalescent COVID-19. The chain couples TRBV27 to TRBJ2-1; weak D call: TRBD2 (6 bases). This CDR3 is CASSLRLANGYNEQFF. CDR3 nucleotides: TGTGCCAGCAGTTTACGCCTAGCGAATGGATACAATGAGCAGTTCTTC.